Each of the 25 T cell receptor beta chains below was sequenced from the same sample in a study of OX40 agonist ivuxolimab in advanced cancers. TCRdb's copy holds only in-frame clones and misses some; the assay was immunoSEQ multiplex PCR. Of around 53,000 clones detected, 84% appear once; the ten largest clones hold approximately 13%. The starting material was CD4+ or CD8+ T cells sorted from blood, obtained in a trial of the OX40 agonist ivuxolimab. These receptors originate from an adult with an advanced solid tumor such as melanoma, head and neck, liver or kidney cancer.

V usage is TRBV5-1 and J usage is TRBJ1-4; D is uncertain. This CDR3 has 15 residues. Germline CDR1 SGHRS, CDR2 YFSETQ. V lost 4 bases to trimming and J lost 0 bases, with 10 bases between them. CDR3 sequence: CASSARTSTNEKLFF. CDR3 bases: TGCGCCAGCAGCGCAAGGACGTCAACTAATGAAAAACTGTTTTTT.

The rearrangement uses TRBV6-4 and TRBJ1-2, with 7 positions matching TRBD1. CDR1 MRHNA and CDR2 SNTAGT come from the germline V gene. The ends lost 6 bases at V and 7 bases at J; junction bases unmatched: 11. This CDR3 is 14 amino acids long. The CDR3 reads CASRDTGAPSGYTF. The CDR3 DNA sequence: TGTGCCAGCAGGGATACAGGGGCCCCCTCTGGCTACACCTTC.

The chain carries TRBV9 and TRBJ2-7; TRBD2 aligns across 13 bases. The CDR3 extends over 15 amino acids. With 0 bases clipped from V and 4 bases from J, the junction kept 1 base outside the gene matches. Per germline, CDR1 SGDLS and CDR2 YYNGEE. The CDR3 sequence: CASSVGTSGGYEQYF. The DNA of the CDR3 is TGTGCCAGCAGCGTAGGGACTAGCGGGGGTTACGAGCAGTACTTC. The variable domain in full, completed from reference TRBV9 and TRBJ2-7, reads DSGVTQTPKHLITATGQRVTLRCSPRSGDLSVYWYQQSLDQGLQFLIQYYNGEERAKGNILERFSAQQFPDLHSELNLSSLELGDSALYFCASSVGTSGGYEQYFGPGTRLTVT.

The chain joins TRBV10-3 to TRBJ1-5; D remains ambiguous. The germline V gene encodes CDR1 ENHRY and CDR2 SYGVKD. This CDR3 region has 13 residues. The ends were cut back, 4 bases at V and 4 bases at J, with 8 bases in the middle. In DNA, the CDR3 is TGTGCCATCAGTGTTTACGGGAATCAGCCCCAGCATTTT. Translation gives CAISVYGNQPQHF.

This sequence joins TRBV28 and TRBJ2-4; TRBD2 matches at 7 bases. CDR1 MDHEN and CDR2 SYDVKM come from the germline V gene. With 0 bases clipped from V and 8 bases from J, the junction kept 4 bases outside the gene matches. The CDR3 totals 14 residues. The CDR3 protein is CASSLWGREDIQYF. CDR3 coding DNA: TGTGCCAGCAGTTTATGGGGGAGGGAGGACATTCAGTACTTC.

This chain joins TRBV19 and TRBJ2-1; 11 bases line up with TRBD2. Germline V lookup: CDR1 LNHDA, CDR2 SQIVND (reference sequence). The CDR3 is 15 amino acids. V lost 8 bases, J lost 4 bases, and 7 bases stayed unmatched. CDR3 region: CASGKGLAEYNEQFF. CDR3 nucleotides: TGTGCCAGTGGAAAGGGACTAGCGGAATACAATGAGCAGTTCTTC. The full variable domain, with the rest looked up from reference TRBV19 and TRBJ2-1, is DGGITQSPKYLFRKEGQNVTLSCEQNLNHDAMYWYRQDPGQGLRLIYYSQIVNDFQKGDIAEGYSVSREKKESFPLTVTSAQKNPTAFYLCASGKGLAEYNEQFFGPGTRLTVL.

V gene TRBV28 combines with J gene TRBJ2-7, with D perhaps matching TRBD1 (5 bases). This CDR3 comprises 13 residues. V shed 2 bases and J shed 6 bases, with 11 bases lying between them. Per germline, CDR1 MDHEN and CDR2 SYDVKM. The CDR3 loop reads CASSLQGLGEQYF. In DNA, the CDR3 is TGTGCCAGCAGTTTACAGGGCCTGGGCGAGCAGTACTTC.

This clone has a handful of counts. The CDR3 nucleotides read TGTGCCAGCAGCTTATCCCCGGCGGGCGATCAGCCCCAGCATTTT. Amino acid sequence: CASSLSPAGDQPQHF. V is TRBV7-8 and J is TRBJ1-5, with D uncertain. V lost 2 bases and J 5 bases, leaving 13 bases between the germline ends. The CDR3 runs to 15 residues. The germline V gene has CDR1 SGHVS and CDR2 FQNEAQ.

This chain links TRBV7-9 with TRBJ2-1, with 15 bases aligning to TRBD2. This CDR3 comprises 16 residues. CDR1 is SEHNR, CDR2 FQNEAQ, per germline (reference sequence). Trimming removed 10 bases from V and 1 base from J; junction bases left unmatched: 5. This CDR3 reads CAIGLAGGLSYNEQFF. Here the CDR3 DNA reads TGTGCCATCGGACTAGCGGGAGGGCTATCCTACAATGAGCAGTTCTTC. Variable domain in full (rest from reference TRBV7-9 and TRBJ2-1): DTGVSQNPRHKITKRGQNVTFRCDPISEHNRLYWYRQTLGQGPEFLTYFQNEAQLEKSRLLSDRFSAERPKGSFSTLEIQRTEQGDSAMYLCAIGLAGGLSYNEQFFGPGTRLTVL.

The chain is built from TRBV29-1 and TRBJ2-7; 8 bases align to TRBD2. This CDR3 has 13 amino acids. Germline V gene lookup returns CDR1 SQVTM and CDR2 ANQGSEA. J lost 2 bases, V lost 4 bases, and 4 bases had no gene match. In DNA, the CDR3 is TGCAGCGTTGCCGGGAGGGTTACCTACGAGCAGTACTTC. Its translation: CSVAGRVTYEQYF.

This clone turned up a few times. The rearrangement uses TRBV9 and TRBJ2-3; D not certain. Germline V lookup: CDR1 SGDLS, CDR2 YYNGEE. The V gene lost 4 bases and the J gene lost 1 base, with 16 bases spanning the gap. CDR3 length: 16 amino acids. The CDR3 DNA reads TGTGCCAGCAGCTTCGCGAGTTTGCGTGGCACAGATACGCAGTATTTT. It yields the protein CASSFASLRGTDTQYF. Together with reference TRBV9 and TRBJ2-3, the CDR3 gives the full variable domain: DSGVTQTPKHLITATGQRVTLRCSPRSGDLSVYWYQQSLDQGLQFLIQYYNGEERAKGNILERFSAQQFPDLHSELNLSSLELGDSALYFCASSFASLRGTDTQYFGPGTRLTVL.

This rearrangement joins TRBV5-6 to TRBJ1-2; 7 bases are shared with TRBD1. The CDR3 has 17 amino acids. Germline V gene lookup returns CDR1 SGHDT and CDR2 YYEEEE. V shed 3 bases and J 1 base; nucleotides not matched to a gene: 12. Here the CDR3 reads CASSSMVGGMYNYGYTF. The CDR3 nucleotides read TGTGCCAGCAGCTCGATGGTAGGGGGCATGTATAACTATGGCTACACCTTC.

The chain links TRBV30 to TRBJ2-4, with 16 positions matching TRBD2. In germline, CDR1 is GTSNPN, CDR2 SVGIG (reference sequence). The V and J ends lost 0 bases and 2 bases, in that order; junction bases with no gene match: 4. The CDR3 sequence is 18 residues long. In nucleotides, the CDR3 is TGTGCCTGGAGTGTCGGGACTAGCGGGAGGGGTTCCAAAAACATTCAGTACTTC. This codes for CAWSVGTSGRGSKNIQYF.

Remarks on this clone: Germline and junction disagree at one end, which may indicate a read error. Other DNA sequences in the sample encode the same CDR3. This chain uses TRBV6-5 with TRBJ1-1, with 7 bases lining up with TRBD1. The germline gives CDR1 MNHEY, CDR2 SVGAGI. CDR3 length: 13 residues. The CDR3 sequence is CASRRQGMTEAFF. The CDR3 coding sequence is TGTGCCAGCAGAAGACAGGGAATGACTGAGGCTTTCTTT.

This chain connects TRBV6-1 to TRBJ2-7; maybe TRBD1 (5 bases). Looked up from germline, CDR1 is MNHNS and CDR2 is SASEGT. The germline V and J ends were trimmed by 2 bases and 4 bases, with 6 bases remaining between them. This CDR3 comprises 12 residues. DNA of the CDR3: TGTGCCAGCAGTGAACAGGGTTACGAGCAGTACTTC. Encoded protein: CASSEQGYEQYF.

V and J are TRBV28 and TRBJ2-3; D may be TRBD2 (6 bases). The CDR3 loop spans 15 amino acids. V shed 5 bases and J shed 1 base, with 13 bases lying between them. CDR1 is MDHEN and CDR2 is SYDVKM in the germline V gene. The CDR3 is CASSPRAGRTDTQYF. CDR3 sequence (DNA): TGTGCCAGCAGTCCCCGCGCGGGACGCACAGATACGCAGTATTTT.

About this clone: This sample also contains other DNA sequences that code for the same CDR3. The genes are TRBV6-5 and TRBJ2-1, with 7 bases matching TRBD1. This CDR3 region has 13 residues. CDR1 and CDR2 from the germline V gene are MNHEY and SVGAGI. After removal of 5 bases from V and 3 bases from J, the junction contained 1 base not matched to a gene. The CDR3 DNA reads as TGTGCCAGCAGTCGGGACAGCTACAATGAGCAGTTCTTC. Amino acid sequence: CASSRDSYNEQFF.

The chain employs TRBV5-1 and TRBJ2-2; D is unclear. The CDR3 has 16 residues. Looked up from germline, CDR1 is SGHRS and CDR2 is YFSETQ. V lost 1 base, J lost 0 bases, and 10 bases lay in between. The CDR3 region is CASSLISGANTGELFF. Written as DNA, the CDR3 is TGCGCCAGCAGCTTGATTTCCGGCGCGAACACCGGGGAGCTGTTTTTT.

CDR3 loop: CASSPPATGPGYEQYF. CDR3 coding DNA: TGTGCCAGCTCACCTCCCGCGACAGGGCCGGGGTACGAGCAGTACTTC. The chain uses TRBV18 and TRBJ2-7; TRBD1 matches 7 bases. The CDR3 totals 16 residues. The ends lost 3 bases at V and 4 bases at J; junction bases unmatched: 12. CDR1 KGHSH and CDR2 LQKENI come from the germline V gene.

The rearrangement uses TRBV2 and TRBJ1-1; D might be TRBD1 (5 bases). CDR3 length: 15 amino acids. V lost 7 bases, J lost 1 base, and 16 bases lay in between. Germline CDR1 and CDR2: SNHLY and FYNNEI. The DNA for the CDR3 is TGTGCCAGCACCACGGCGGGGGTGGCGAACACTGAAGCTTTCTTT. It is translated as CASTTAGVANTEAFF.

The chain is built from TRBV6-5 and TRBJ2-2, with 11 bases fitting TRBD1. V gave up 9 bases and J gave up 6 bases; unmatched junction bases: 9. The CDR3 extends over 15 amino acids. Germline CDR1 MNHEY, CDR2 SVGAGI. The CDR3 loop is CASTQDRGQAGELFF. DNA for the CDR3: TGTGCCAGTACTCAGGACAGGGGGCAAGCCGGGGAGCTGTTTTTT.

The chain links TRBV6-6 to TRBJ1-2; no definite D call. The CDR3 contains 14 residues. Germline V gene data show CDR1 as MNHNY and CDR2 as SVGAGI (reference sequence). The V end was cut by 0 bases, the J end by 7 bases, with 12 bases between. The CDR3 here is CASSYSGQAGGYTF. CDR3 DNA: TGTGCCAGCAGTTACTCAGGGCAGGCGGGTGGCTACACCTTC.

The CDR3 DNA reads as TGTGCCAGCAGCTTAGTCGTGGACAGGGGAGGAGGCAATCAGCCCCAGCATTTT. Protein sequence: CASSLVVDRGGGNQPQHF. The chain recombines TRBV7-2 with TRBJ1-5, with 9 bases matching TRBD1. The CDR3 has 18 residues. Losses at the gene ends were 1 base for V and 2 bases for J; bases not matched to a gene: 9. From germline, CDR1 is SGHTA and CDR2 FQGNSA.

This clone was detected only once. The rearrangement joins TRBV6-5 to TRBJ1-1; D is uncertain. The CDR3 is 15 amino acids. CDR1 and CDR2 (germline): MNHEY, SVGAGI. Trimming cost V 3 bases and J 5 bases, with 16 bases left between them. Here the CDR3 reads CASSYRLASGTEAFF. In DNA, the CDR3 is TGTGCCAGCAGTTATAGGCTGGCTTCTGGGACTGAAGCTTTCTTT.

The V and J genes are TRBV18 and TRBJ2-7; the match to TRBD2 covers 10 bases. V was pared by 5 bases and J by 3 bases, with 4 bases of the junction left unmatched. The germline CDR1 and CDR2 sequences are KGHSH and LQKENI. The CDR3 length is 14 residues. CDR3 coding DNA: TGTGCCAGCTCATCGAGGACTAGCGGCTACGAGCAGTACTTC. Protein sequence: CASSSRTSGYEQYF. Full variable domain (missing parts from reference TRBV18 and TRBJ2-7): NAGVMQNPRHLVRRRGQEARLRCSPMKGHSHVYWYRQLPEEGLKFMVYLQKENIIDESGMPKERFSAEFPKEGPSILRIQQVVRGDSAAYFCASSSRTSGYEQYFGPGTRLTVT.